The rows below give T cell receptor beta chains drawn from one sample of a study of human T cells and chemical hapten exposure. TCRdb ran MiXCR on the RACE reads and lists one entry per CDR3 protein. This table has some 90,000 distinct CDR3 sequences, about 11% appearing once. The starting material was whole blood, obtained in connection with sensitization to the hapten diphenylcyclopropenone (DPC). The receptors derive from a woman aged 25-40 years with alopecia areata. Some clones in this sample may be carry-over from other donors' samples. CDR3s include the opening cysteine and the closing phenylalanine or tryptophan. A D gene is named only where the DNA matches it firmly. Only some rows state a clone size, as once, few, many or a class for expanded clones.

j_gene: TRBJ2-2; d_gene: .; v_gene: TRBV24-1; abundance: .; CDR3aa: CATSDPQRAPNTGELFF; CDR3nt: TGTGCCACCAGTGATCCGCAGCGGGCTCCGAACACCGGGGAGCTGTTTTTT
j_gene: TRBJ1-1; d_gene: .; v_gene: TRBV20-1; abundance: many; CDR3aa: CSARPPLDGHTEAFF; CDR3nt: TGCAGTGCTAGACCCCCTCTCGATGGCCACACTGAAGCTTTCTTT
j_gene: TRBJ1-2; d_gene: .; v_gene: TRBV4-1; abundance: .; CDR3aa: CASSQVGAANYGYTF; CDR3nt: TGCGCCAGCAGCCAAGTGGGGGCGGCTAACTATGGCTACACCTTC
j_gene: TRBJ2-1; d_gene: TRBD2; v_gene: TRBV7-2; abundance: few; CDR3aa: CASSVASGSRVNEQFF; CDR3nt: TGTGCCAGCAGCGTGGCTAGCGGGAGTCGGGTCAATGAGCAGTTCTTC
j_gene: TRBJ2-2; d_gene: TRBD2; v_gene: TRBV10-3; abundance: many; CDR3aa: CAISSGLAGIAELFF; CDR3nt: TGTGCCATCAGTTCGGGACTAGCGGGAATTGCGGAGCTGTTTTTT
j_gene: TRBJ2-2; d_gene: .; v_gene: TRBV11-3; abundance: few; CDR3aa: CASSLTGTNTGELFF; CDR3nt: TGTGCCAGCAGCTTAACAGGGACCAACACCGGGGAGCTGTTTTTT
j_gene: TRBJ2-3; d_gene: TRBD2; v_gene: TRBV4-3; abundance: many; CDR3aa: CASSQMLAGGPGTDTQYF; CDR3nt: TGCGCCAGCAGCCAAATGTTAGCGGGAGGGCCTGGCACAGATACGCAGTATTTT
j_gene: TRBJ2-3; d_gene: TRBD2; v_gene: TRBV24-1; abundance: .; CDR3aa: CATSDPGLAGGPTGADTQYF; CDR3nt: TGTGCCACCAGTGACCCCGGACTAGCGGGAGGGCCCACCGGTGCAGATACGCAGTATTTT
j_gene: TRBJ1-2; d_gene: TRBD1; v_gene: TRBV4-1; abundance: many; CDR3aa: CASRSTGKGVYGYTF; CDR3nt: TGCGCCAGCAGGTCGACAGGGAAGGGTGTCTATGGCTACACCTTC
j_gene: TRBJ2-5; d_gene: .; v_gene: TRBV7-9; abundance: many; CDR3aa: CASSFPGTRTQYF; CDR3nt: TGTGCCAGCAGCTTCCCGGGAACAAGGACCCAGTACTTC
j_gene: TRBJ2-1; d_gene: .; v_gene: TRBV3-1; abundance: many; CDR3aa: CASSQANEQFF; CDR3nt: TGCGCCAGCAGCCAAGCCAATGAGCAGTTCTTC
j_gene: TRBJ1-2; d_gene: TRBD1; v_gene: TRBV2; abundance: few; CDR3aa: CARSGGYYGYTF; CDR3nt: TGTGCCAGGTCAGGGGGTTACTATGGCTACACCTTC
j_gene: TRBJ1-1; d_gene: .; v_gene: TRBV30; abundance: .; CDR3aa: CAWSGGAGNTEAFF; CDR3nt: TGTGCCTGGAGTGGCGGGGCAGGAAACACTGAAGCTTTCTTT
j_gene: TRBJ1-1; d_gene: TRBD1; v_gene: TRBV7-9; abundance: few; CDR3aa: CASSTRQGFTEAFF; CDR3nt: TGTGCCAGCAGCACCCGACAGGGGTTCACTGAAGCTTTCTTT
j_gene: TRBJ2-2; d_gene: .; v_gene: TRBV6-2/TRBV6-3; abundance: many; CDR3aa: CASSDAAGELFF; CDR3nt: TGTGCCAGCAGCGACGCAGCTGGGGAGCTGTTTTTT
j_gene: TRBJ2-4; d_gene: .; v_gene: TRBV28; abundance: few; CDR3aa: CASSLRGIQKKAKNIQYF; CDR3nt: TGTGCCAGCAGTTTAAGGGGGATCCAAAAGAAAGCCAAAAACATTCAGTACTTC
j_gene: TRBJ2-1; d_gene: TRBD2; v_gene: TRBV7-3; abundance: .; CDR3aa: CASSKGTSGSNSYNEQFF; CDR3nt: TGTGCCAGCAGCAAGGGGACTAGCGGGAGCAACTCCTACAATGAGCAGTTCTTC
j_gene: TRBJ1-1; d_gene: .; v_gene: TRBV30; abundance: many; CDR3aa: CAWMQVRAFF; CDR3nt: TGTGCCTGGATGCAAGTGAGAGCTTTCTTT
j_gene: TRBJ2-7; d_gene: TRBD2; v_gene: TRBV6-1; abundance: .; CDR3aa: CASSRVGEGAYEQYF; CDR3nt: TGTGCCAGCAGCCGCGTGGGGGAGGGCGCGTACGAGCAGTACTTC
j_gene: TRBJ1-1; d_gene: TRBD1; v_gene: TRBV10-3; abundance: many; CDR3aa: CAISEPAGQGAYTEAFF; CDR3nt: TGTGCCATCAGTGAACCGGCGGGACAGGGGGCGTACACTGAAGCTTTCTTT
j_gene: TRBJ1-3; d_gene: .; v_gene: TRBV28; abundance: .; CDR3aa: CASSPVWQANTIYF; CDR3nt: TGTGCCAGCAGCCCAGTTTGGCAGGCCAACACCATATATTTT
j_gene: TRBJ1-1; d_gene: .; v_gene: TRBV18; abundance: few; CDR3aa: CASSPETGTTEAFF; CDR3nt: TGTGCCAGCTCACCAGAAACAGGGACGACTGAAGCTTTCTTT
j_gene: TRBJ2-7; d_gene: .; v_gene: TRBV20-1; abundance: few; CDR3aa: CSARDPSSSYEQYF; CDR3nt: TGCAGTGCTAGAGATCCTAGCAGCTCCTACGAGCAGTACTTC
j_gene: TRBJ1-2; d_gene: TRBD1; v_gene: TRBV3-1; abundance: many; CDR3aa: CASSQETGIRYGYTF; CDR3nt: TGTGCCAGCAGCCAAGAGACAGGGATACGCTATGGCTACACCTTC
j_gene: TRBJ2-5; d_gene: .; v_gene: TRBV18; abundance: many; CDR3aa: CASSPRAEETQYF; CDR3nt: TGTGCCAGCTCACCAAGGGCAGAAGAGACCCAGTACTTC
j_gene: TRBJ2-3; d_gene: .; v_gene: TRBV9; abundance: .; CDR3aa: CASSSRDFTDTQYF; CDR3nt: TGTGCCAGCAGCAGCCGGGACTTCACAGATACGCAGTATTTT
j_gene: TRBJ2-7; d_gene: .; v_gene: TRBV20-1; abundance: many; CDR3aa: CSARDPYVSYEQYF; CDR3nt: TGCAGTGCTAGAGATCCGTATGTCTCCTACGAGCAGTACTTC